These 21 T cell receptor beta chains share one sample of origin, sequenced in a study of T-cell memory formation after mild COVID-19. MiXCR was run by TCRdb on the 5' RACE reads, yielding one entry per CDR3 protein. The sample includes 550,000 to 600,000 distinct CDR3 sequences, less than 25% seen only once; the top ten take around 9.2%. Source material: PBMCs or a T cell subset sorted from them (not recorded which). These receptors all come from an adult woman who had mild COVID-19 (a few samples of this study predate the infection). Cell type and time point are not known.

This clonotype was seen more than once but under ten times. The chain uses TRBV5-5 and TRBJ2-7; perhaps D is TRBD1 or TRBD2 (5 bases each). Germline CDR1 and CDR2: SGHKS and YYEKEE (reference sequence). The CDR3 contains 13 residues. V was trimmed by 4 bases and J by 3 bases, leaving 11 bases between them. The DNA for the CDR3 is TGTGCCAGCAGCCGCGAGGGGTACTACGAGCAGTACTTC. Translation gives CASSREGYYEQYF.

The genes are TRBV15 and TRBJ1-4; D unresolved. The CDR3 covers 15 residues. The ends were cut back, 0 bases at V and 10 bases at J, with 15 bases in the middle. Germline lookup yields CDR1 LNHNV and CDR2 YYDKDF (reference sequence). The CDR3 region has the DNA TGTGCCACCAGCAGAGATGTTAGGCTGAGCGGAAAACTGTTTTTT. Translating it yields CATSRDVRLSGKLFF.

Many counts were recorded for this clonotype. This chain uses TRBV11-2 with TRBJ2-7; 12 bases agree with TRBD2. The V and J ends lost 5 bases and 0 bases, in that order; junction bases with no gene match: 8. The CDR3 runs to 17 residues. CDR1 SGHAT and CDR2 FQNNGV come from the germline V gene. The CDR3 nucleotides are TGTGCCAGCAGCCCGACTAGCGGGGGAAGGAGCTCCTACGAGCAGTACTTC. Protein: CASSPTSGGRSSYEQYF.

This clonotype was observed a handful of times. The chain couples TRBV20-1 to TRBJ2-7; D unresolved. Looked up from germline, CDR1 is DFQATT and CDR2 is SNEGSKA (reference sequence). V was trimmed by 1 base and J by 2 bases, leaving 15 bases between them. The CDR3 length is 15 residues. CDR3 bases: TGCAGTGCTAGAGGGTCCATTGGCCTAACCTACGAGCAGTACTTC. Amino acids: CSARGSIGLTYEQYF.

The rearrangement uses TRBV7-6 and TRBJ1-5; D is unresolved. Germline assignment: CDR1 SGHVS and CDR2 FNYEAQ. V lost 5 bases and J lost 2, with 10 bases in between. CDR3 length equals 14 residues. The CDR3 region is CASSPVGRNQPQHF. DNA for the CDR3: TGTGCCAGCAGCCCCGTTGGGCGCAATCAGCCCCAGCATTTT. The whole variable domain, remainder taken from reference TRBV7-6 and TRBJ1-5, is GAGVSQSPRYKVTKRGQDVALRCDPISGHVSLYWYRQALGQGPEFLTYFNYEAQQDKSGLPNDRFSAERPEGSISTLTIQRTEQRDSAMYRCASSPVGRNQPQHFGDGTRLSIL.

V is TRBV20-1 and J is TRBJ2-1; 9 bases agree with TRBD2. The germline V gene encodes CDR1 DFQATT and CDR2 SNEGSKA (reference sequence). The CDR3 spans 16 residues. The V gene end was trimmed by 0 bases and the J gene end by 2 bases; junction bases not matched to a gene: 5. This CDR3 is CSARDSPSGTYNEQFF. CDR3 nucleotides: TGCAGTGCTAGAGATTCTCCTAGCGGGACCTACAATGAGCAGTTCTTC.

A few counts support this clonotype. This rearrangement joins TRBV5-1 to TRBJ2-5; D is uncertain. The CDR3 runs 15 residues. The V end lost 0 bases, the J end lost 1 base, and 10 bases lay between the germline ends. CDR1 SGHRS and CDR2 YFSETQ come from the germline V gene. The CDR3: CASSLATAFQETQYF. The CDR3, as DNA: TGCGCCAGCAGCTTGGCCACAGCTTTCCAAGAGACCCAGTACTTC.

This clonotype was seen repeatedly, ten times or more. The chain carries TRBV4-2 and TRBJ2-7; tentatively, D is TRBD1 (6 bases). With 2 bases removed from V and 0 bases from J, the gap between germline ends came to 8 bases. Per germline, CDR1 LGHNA and CDR2 YNFKEQ. The length of the CDR3 is 14 residues. The CDR3 DNA sequence: TGTGCCAGCAGCCAAAGGACAGACTCCTACGAGCAGTACTTC. Amino acid sequence: CASSQRTDSYEQYF.

In this sample, this clonotype turned up a few times. A read error may account for a junction end that differs from germline. This chain connects TRBV4-3 to TRBJ1-2, with a possible D match to TRBD1 (5 bases). The V gene's germline CDR1 is LGHNA and CDR2 YSLEER. This CDR3 is built from 15 residues. The CDR3 loop is CASSQGVAGNFGYTF. In DNA, the CDR3 is TGCGCCAGCAGCCAAGGGGTTGCAGGGAACTTTGGCTACACCTTC.

The chain carries TRBV5-6 and TRBJ1-5; 9 nucleotides agree with TRBD1. The CDR3 length is 15 residues. The trim removed 0 bases at V and 6 bases at J, leaving 4 bases unmatched. Germline loops: CDR1 SGHDT, CDR2 YYEEEE. The CDR3 region is CASSLGTGEGQPQHF. The CDR3 DNA is TGTGCCAGCAGCTTGGGGACAGGGGAAGGTCAGCCCCAGCATTTT. The full variable domain, rest sourced from reference TRBV5-6 and TRBJ1-5, is DAGVTQSPTHLIKTRGQQVTLRCSPKSGHDTVSWYQQALGQGPQFIFQYYEEEERQRGNFPDRFSGHQFPNYSSELNVNALLLGDSALYLCASSLGTGEGQPQHFGDGTRLSIL.

The chain recombines TRBV7-8 with TRBJ2-1, with TRBD2 matching 8 bases. Germline V lookup: CDR1 SGHVS, CDR2 FQNEAQ. The length of the CDR3 is 16 residues. Losses at the gene ends were 4 bases for V and 1 base for J; bases not matched to a gene: 6. The CDR3 DNA reads TGTGCCAGCAGCTCGGTAGCGGGAAGATCCTACAATGAGCAGTTCTTC. Translated: CASSSVAGRSYNEQFF. The complete variable domain, with remaining parts taken from reference TRBV7-8 and TRBJ2-1, reads GAGVSQSPRYKVAKRGQDVALRCDPISGHVSLFWYQQALGQGPEFLTYFQNEAQLDKSGLPSDRFFAERPEGSVSTLKIQRTQQEDSAVYLCASSSVAGRSYNEQFFGPGTRLTVL.

This sequence joins TRBV12-3 or TRBV12-4 and TRBJ1-6; D is unclear. Between the trimmed V and J ends, which lost 3 bases and 8 bases, there was a span of 11 bases. This CDR3 spans 14 amino acids. The CDR3, as DNA: TGTGCCAGCAGTTTCAACGGCGGCGATTCACCCCTCCACTTT. Its translation is CASSFNGGDSPLHF.

J is TRBJ2-1 and V is TRBV6-6; TRBD2 agrees at 12 bases. This CDR3 region has 16 residues. Germline CDR1 reads MNHNY; CDR2 reads SVGAGI (reference sequence). V was pared by 6 bases and J by 2 bases, with 5 bases of the junction left unmatched. CDR3 protein: CASSPSGGAAYNEQFF. In DNA form, the CDR3 reads TGTGCCAGCAGCCCTAGCGGGGGGGCCGCCTACAATGAGCAGTTCTTC.

This chain uses TRBV7-9 with TRBJ2-2; 14 positions match TRBD2. CDR1 SEHNR and CDR2 FQNEAQ come from the germline V gene (reference sequence). V shed 4 bases, J shed 5 bases, and the junction held 9 bases outside the gene matches. The CDR3 covers 18 residues. CDR3 protein: CASSSPGTSGSGTGELFF. The CDR3 DNA reads TGTGCCAGCAGCTCCCCCGGGACTAGCGGGAGTGGTACCGGGGAGCTGTTTTTT.

The J gene is TRBJ1-1, the V gene TRBV25-1; D gene unclear. From germline, CDR1 is MGHDK and CDR2 SYGVNS. The V and J ends lost 6 bases and 6 bases respectively, with 14 bases between them. The CDR3 runs to 13 residues. The CDR3: CASSQTSTSEAFF. CDR3 in DNA: TGTGCCAGCAGCCAAACAAGCACGTCTGAAGCTTTCTTT.

J is TRBJ2-7 and V is TRBV4-2, with 10 bases lining up with TRBD1. The CDR3 has 16 amino acids. Germline trimming cut 3 bases from V and 3 bases from J; bases unmatched to any gene: 8. Looked up from germline, CDR1 is LGHNA and CDR2 is YNFKEQ. CDR3 sequence: CASSQPPGQGNYEQYF. For the CDR3, the DNA is TGTGCCAGCAGCCAGCCCCCGGGACAGGGGAACTACGAGCAGTACTTC.

V usage is TRBV10-3 and J usage is TRBJ2-7, with 9 bases identical to TRBD1. The CDR3 length is 15 residues. Germline values: CDR1 ENHRY, CDR2 SYGVKD. V lost 6 bases to trimming and J lost 2 bases; unmatched junction nucleotides: 8. CDR3 in amino acids: CAISQTGTGTYEQYF. The CDR3 region has the DNA TGTGCCATCAGCCAAACCGGGACAGGGACCTACGAGCAGTACTTC.

V is TRBV7-3 and J is TRBJ2-2; D uncertain. V lost 1 base and J lost 1, with 7 bases in between. CDR3 length: 15 residues. Germline V lookup: CDR1 SGHTA, CDR2 FQGTGA. CDR3 sequence: CASSLMGMNTGELFF. In nucleotides, the CDR3 is TGTGCCAGCAGCTTAATGGGGATGAACACCGGGGAGCTGTTTTTT.

In its sample, this clonotype was seen a few times. The chain recombines TRBV14 with TRBJ2-1; TRBD2 matches 13 bases. With 3 bases clipped from V and 1 base from J, the junction kept 12 bases outside the gene matches. CDR3 length: 20 amino acids. Per the germline V gene, CDR1 is SGHDN and CDR2 is FVKESK. CDR3 in DNA: TGTGCCAGCAGCCATTATCGACTAGCGGGAGGACCCCTTTCCTACAATGAGCAGTTCTTC. Its protein is CASSHYRLAGGPLSYNEQFF.

The V call is TRBV5-6, the J call TRBJ1-2; 8 bases map to TRBD1. The ends lost 4 bases at V and 4 bases at J; junction bases unmatched: 9. This CDR3 region has 15 residues. Germline V gene data show CDR1 as SGHDT and CDR2 as YYEEEE. The CDR3 DNA is TGTGCCAGCAGCCCAGGACAGGGCCAGTTCTATGGCTACACCTTC. Translated: CASSPGQGQFYGYTF.

The chain joins TRBV30 to TRBJ2-7; 11 bases line up with TRBD2. The CDR3 covers 14 residues. The V gene end was trimmed by 5 bases and the J gene end by 9 bases; junction bases not matched to a gene: 12. Per the germline V gene, CDR1 is GTSNPN and CDR2 is SVGIG (reference sequence). The CDR3 region has the DNA TGTGCCTGGGCTAAGGGACTAGCGGCCCCGTGGCAGTACTTC. This codes for CAWAKGLAAPWQYF.